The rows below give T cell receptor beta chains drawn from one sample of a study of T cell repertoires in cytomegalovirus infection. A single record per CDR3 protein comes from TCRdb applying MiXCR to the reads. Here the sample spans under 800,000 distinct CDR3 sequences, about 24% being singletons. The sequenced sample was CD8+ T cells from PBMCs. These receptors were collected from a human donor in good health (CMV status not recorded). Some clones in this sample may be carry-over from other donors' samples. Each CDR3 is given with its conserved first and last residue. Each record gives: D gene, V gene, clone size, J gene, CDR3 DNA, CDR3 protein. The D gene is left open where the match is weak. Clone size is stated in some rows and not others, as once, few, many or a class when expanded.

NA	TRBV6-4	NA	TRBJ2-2	TGTGCCAGCAGTGAGGAGGGAAGCGGGGAGCTGTTTTTT	CASSEEGSGELFF
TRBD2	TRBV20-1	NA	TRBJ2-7	TGCAGTGCTTTCCAGGAGCGGGGCGTCGAGCAGTACTTC	CSAFQERGVEQYF
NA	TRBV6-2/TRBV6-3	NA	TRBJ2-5	TGTGCCAGCAGTTACGGGGCCGAGACGGGGACCCAGTACTTC	CASSYGAETGTQYF
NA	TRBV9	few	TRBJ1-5	TGTGCCAGCAGCGTGGGCAGTTCCCATCAGCCCCAGCATTTT	CASSVGSSHQPQHF
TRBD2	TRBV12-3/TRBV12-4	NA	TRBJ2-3	TGTGCCAGCGAACTAGCGGGGGGGCAAGATACGCAGTATTTT	CASELAGGQDTQYF
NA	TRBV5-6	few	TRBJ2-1	TGTGCCAGCAGCTTGAGCAGGGTGTACAATGAGCAGTTCTTC	CASSLSRVYNEQFF
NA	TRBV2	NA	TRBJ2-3	TGTGCCAGCAGCCTAGGGTTATCTAGCACAGATACGCAGTATTTT	CASSLGLSSTDTQYF
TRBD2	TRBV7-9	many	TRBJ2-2	TGTGCCAGCAGCACCCCCTGGGGTGCGGGGGGCTCTGCGAACACCGGGGAGCTGTTTTTT	CASSTPWGAGGSANTGELFF
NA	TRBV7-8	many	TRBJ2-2	TGTGCCTTTGCCAGGGGAACCGGGGAGCTGTTTTTT	CAFARGTGELFF
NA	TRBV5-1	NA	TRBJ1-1	TGCGCCAGCAGCCTTTTATGGGATAACACCGGGAACACTGAAGCTTTCTTT	CASSLLWDNTGNTEAFF
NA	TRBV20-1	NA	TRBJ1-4	TGCAGTGCTAGAGATCCCACGGCAACTAATGAAAAACTGTTTTTT	CSARDPTATNEKLFF
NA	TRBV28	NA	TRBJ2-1	TGTGCCAGCAGTTTATCTTCGAGCGGTTTAGGGTCCTACAATGAGCGGTTCTTC	CASSLSSSGLGSYNERFF
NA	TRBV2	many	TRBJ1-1	TGTGCCAGCAGTGTTTGGAACACTGAAGCTTTCTTT	CASSVWNTEAFF
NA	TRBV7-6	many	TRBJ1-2	TGTGCCAGCAGCTTAGCGAACGGATTAAATGGCTACACCTTC	CASSLANGLNGYTF
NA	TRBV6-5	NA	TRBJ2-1	TGTGCCAGCAGTTACGACCGCAGACCTAATGAGCAGTTCTTC	CASSYDRRPNEQFF
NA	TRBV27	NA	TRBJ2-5	TGTGCCAACAGTCCCCCTAGTGAGACCCAGTACTTC	CANSPPSETQYF
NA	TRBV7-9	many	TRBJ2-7	TGTGCCAGCAGCTTTGCCTCCTACGAGCAGTACTTC	CASSFASYEQYF
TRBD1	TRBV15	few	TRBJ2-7	TGTGCCACCAGCAGAGTCGGACAGGGGGGCTACGAGCAGTACTTC	CATSRVGQGGYEQYF
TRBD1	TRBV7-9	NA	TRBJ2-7	TGTGCCAGCCGTGGACAGGAGTTCGAGCAGTACTTC	CASRGQEFEQYF
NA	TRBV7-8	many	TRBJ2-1	TGTGCCAGCAGCTCTACCCTTCTTGGGAGCTCCTACAATGAGCAGTTCTTC	CASSSTLLGSSYNEQFF
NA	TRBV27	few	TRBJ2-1	TGTGCCAGCAGTTTGGGGGTGCCATGGGGAGAGCAGTTCTTC	CASSLGVPWGEQFF
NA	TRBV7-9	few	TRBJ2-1	TGTGCCAGCAGCTCTCCGGGACTTGGTGTCGATGAGCAGTTCTTC	CASSSPGLGVDEQFF
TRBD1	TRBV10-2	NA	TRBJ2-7	TGCGCCAGCGCACGACAGGGGCTCGGGAACGAGCAGTACTTC	CASARQGLGNEQYF
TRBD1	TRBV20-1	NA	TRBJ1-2	TGCAGTGCTAGAGATCAACAGGGGGGCGGCTACACCTTC	CSARDQQGGGYTF
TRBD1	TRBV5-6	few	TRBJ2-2	TGTGCCAGCAGCTCCGGGACAGGGGGCTTCAGGACCGGGGAGCTGTTTTTT	CASSSGTGGFRTGELFF
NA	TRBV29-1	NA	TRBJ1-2	TGCAGCGTTGAAGGTGGCAGGGAAGGTGGCTACACCTTC	CSVEGGREGGYTF
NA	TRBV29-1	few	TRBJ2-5	TGCAGCGTTCCCCCTCGGGATCGGGAGACCCAGTACTTC	CSVPPRDRETQYF
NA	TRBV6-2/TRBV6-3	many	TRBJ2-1	TGTGCCAGCAGTTTCAGCCGGGTTGTGGCCAATGAGCAGTTCTTC	CASSFSRVVANEQFF
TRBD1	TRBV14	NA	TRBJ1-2	TGTGCCAGCAGCCAAGATCACAGGCTGACAGGGTCCTATGGCTACACCTTC	CASSQDHRLTGSYGYTF
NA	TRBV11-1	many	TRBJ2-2	TGTGCCAGCAGCTTAGGGGAGGTAGGGGCCACCGGGGAGCTGTTTTTT	CASSLGEVGATGELFF
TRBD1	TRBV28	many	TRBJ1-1	TGTGCCAGCAGGCCGACAGGGATATTTCCTGAAGCTTTCTTT	CASRPTGIFPEAFF
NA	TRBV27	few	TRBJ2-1	TGTGCCAGCATATTAAGGAATGAGCAGTTCTTC	CASILRNEQFF
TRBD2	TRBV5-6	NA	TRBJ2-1	TGTGCCAGCAGCTTCGCTAGCGGGGGCCTTTACTACAATGAGCAGTTCTTC	CASSFASGGLYYNEQFF
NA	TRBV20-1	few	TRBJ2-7	TGCAGTGCTAGGAGGGGGGTGGACAACTACGAGCAGTACTTC	CSARRGVDNYEQYF
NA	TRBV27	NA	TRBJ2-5	TGTGCCAGCAGTTCAAGGCGGACAGAAGAGACCCAGTACTTC	CASSSRRTEETQYF
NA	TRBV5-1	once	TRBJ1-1	TGCGCCAGCAGCTTGTCTAAGGGGTTTCTCACTGAAGCTTTCTTT	CASSLSKGFLTEAFF
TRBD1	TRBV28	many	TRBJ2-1	TGTGCCAGCAGACACCGGGACAGGGGGCGGAATGAGCAGTTCTTC	CASRHRDRGRNEQFF
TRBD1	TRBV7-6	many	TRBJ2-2	TGTGCCAGCAGCTGGACAGGGTGGAACACCGGGGAGCTGTTTTTT	CASSWTGWNTGELFF
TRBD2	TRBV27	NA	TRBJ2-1	TGTGCCAGCAGTTTAATCACGGGACTAGCGGGGTACAATGAGCAGTTCTTC	CASSLITGLAGYNEQFF
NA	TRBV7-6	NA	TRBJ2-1	TGTGCCAGCAGCTTAGTGGAAGGGGGTCACAATGAGCAGTTCTTC	CASSLVEGGHNEQFF
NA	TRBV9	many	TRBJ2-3	TGTGCCAGCAGCGTAGAGGTCCCAGATACGCAGTATTTT	CASSVEVPDTQYF
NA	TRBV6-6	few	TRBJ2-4	TGTGCCAGCACCAGACAGGTCTGGGACATTCAGTACTTC	CASTRQVWDIQYF
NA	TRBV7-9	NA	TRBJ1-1	TGTGCCAGCAGTTTGGACAGCTATGAAGCTTTCTTT	CASSLDSYEAFF
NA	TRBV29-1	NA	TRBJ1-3	TGCAGCGTCCGAACCTCAGGGGATGGAAACACCATATATTTT	CSVRTSGDGNTIYF